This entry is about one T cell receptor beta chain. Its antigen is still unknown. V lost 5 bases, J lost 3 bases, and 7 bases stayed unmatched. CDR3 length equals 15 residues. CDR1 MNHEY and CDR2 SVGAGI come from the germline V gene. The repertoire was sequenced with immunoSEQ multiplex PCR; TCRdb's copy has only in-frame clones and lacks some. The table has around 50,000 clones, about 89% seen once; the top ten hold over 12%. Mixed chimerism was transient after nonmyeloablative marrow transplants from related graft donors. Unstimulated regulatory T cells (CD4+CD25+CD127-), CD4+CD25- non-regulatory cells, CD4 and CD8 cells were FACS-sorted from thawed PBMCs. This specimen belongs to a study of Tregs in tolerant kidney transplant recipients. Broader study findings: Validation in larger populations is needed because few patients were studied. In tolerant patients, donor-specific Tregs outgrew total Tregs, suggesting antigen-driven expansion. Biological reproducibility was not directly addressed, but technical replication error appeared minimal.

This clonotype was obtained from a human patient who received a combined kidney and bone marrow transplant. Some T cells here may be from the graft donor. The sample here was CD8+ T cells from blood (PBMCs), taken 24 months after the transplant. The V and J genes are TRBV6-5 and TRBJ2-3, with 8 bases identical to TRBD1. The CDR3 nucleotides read TGTGCCAGCAGTACGTACAGGGGGGCTACAGATACGCAGTATTTT. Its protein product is CASSTYRGATDTQYF.